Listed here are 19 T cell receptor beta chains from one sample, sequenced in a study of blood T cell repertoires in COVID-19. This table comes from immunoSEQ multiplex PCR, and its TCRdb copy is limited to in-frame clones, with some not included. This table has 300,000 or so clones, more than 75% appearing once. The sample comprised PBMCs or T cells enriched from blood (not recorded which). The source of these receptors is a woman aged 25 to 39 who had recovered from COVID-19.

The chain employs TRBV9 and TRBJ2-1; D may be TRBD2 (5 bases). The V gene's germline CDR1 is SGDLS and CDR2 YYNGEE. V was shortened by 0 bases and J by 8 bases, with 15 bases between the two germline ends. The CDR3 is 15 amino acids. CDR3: CASSVAERGGDEQFF. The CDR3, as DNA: TGTGCCAGCAGCGTAGCTGAACGGGGTGGCGATGAGCAGTTCTTC.

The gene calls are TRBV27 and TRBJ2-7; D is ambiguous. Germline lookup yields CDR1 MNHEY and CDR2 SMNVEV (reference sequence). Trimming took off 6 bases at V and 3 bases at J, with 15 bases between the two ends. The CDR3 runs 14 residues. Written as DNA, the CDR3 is TGTGCCAGCAGACCGGGTGGTGTTGGCTACGAGCAGTACTTC. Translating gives CASRPGGVGYEQYF.

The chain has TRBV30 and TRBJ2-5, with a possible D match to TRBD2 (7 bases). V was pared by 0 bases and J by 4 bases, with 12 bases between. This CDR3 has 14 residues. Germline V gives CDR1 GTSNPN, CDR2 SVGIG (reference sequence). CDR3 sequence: CAWSVGGAVETQYF. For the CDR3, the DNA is TGTGCCTGGAGTGTGGGGGGGGCGGTAGAGACCCAGTACTTC.

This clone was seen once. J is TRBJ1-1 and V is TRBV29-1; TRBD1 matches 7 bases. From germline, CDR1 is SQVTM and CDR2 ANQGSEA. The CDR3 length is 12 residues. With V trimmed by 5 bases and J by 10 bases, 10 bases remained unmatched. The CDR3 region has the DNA TGCAGCGTTTCTCGAGGAGGGGGCCTAGCTTTCTTT. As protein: CSVSRGGGLAFF.

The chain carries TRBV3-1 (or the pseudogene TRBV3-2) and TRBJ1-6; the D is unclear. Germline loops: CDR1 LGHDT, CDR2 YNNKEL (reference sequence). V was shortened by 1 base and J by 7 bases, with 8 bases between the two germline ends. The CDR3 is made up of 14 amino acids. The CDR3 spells CASSQVARNSPLHF. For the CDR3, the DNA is TGTGCCAGCAGCCAAGTCGCCCGGAATTCACCCCTCCACTTT.

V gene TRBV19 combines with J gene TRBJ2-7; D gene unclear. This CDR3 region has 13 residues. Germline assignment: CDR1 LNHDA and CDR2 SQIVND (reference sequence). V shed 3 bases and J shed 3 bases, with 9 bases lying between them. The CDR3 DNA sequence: TGTGCCAGTAGTATCCGGTTACGCTACGAGCAGTACTTC. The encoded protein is CASSIRLRYEQYF.

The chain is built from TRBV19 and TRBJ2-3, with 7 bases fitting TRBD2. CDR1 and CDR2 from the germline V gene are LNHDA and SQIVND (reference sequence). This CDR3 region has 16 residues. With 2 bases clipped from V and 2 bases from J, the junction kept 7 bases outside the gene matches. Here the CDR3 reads CASSIRGGGTTDTQYF. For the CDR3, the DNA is TGTGCCAGTAGTATAAGAGGCGGGGGAACCACAGATACGCAGTATTTT.

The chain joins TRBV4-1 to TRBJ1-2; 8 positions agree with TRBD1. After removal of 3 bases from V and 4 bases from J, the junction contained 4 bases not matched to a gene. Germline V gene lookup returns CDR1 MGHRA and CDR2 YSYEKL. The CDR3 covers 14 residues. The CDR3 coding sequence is TGCGCCAGCAGCCAGGAACAGGGGGGCTATGGCTACACCTTC. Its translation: CASSQEQGGYGYTF.

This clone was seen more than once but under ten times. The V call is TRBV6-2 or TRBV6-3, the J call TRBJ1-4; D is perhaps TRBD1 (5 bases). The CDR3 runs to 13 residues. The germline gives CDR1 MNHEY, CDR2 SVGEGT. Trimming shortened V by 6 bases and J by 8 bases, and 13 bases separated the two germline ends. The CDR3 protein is CASSARVEEKLFF. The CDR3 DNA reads TGTGCCAGCAGCGCCAGGGTGGAGGAAAAACTGTTTTTT.

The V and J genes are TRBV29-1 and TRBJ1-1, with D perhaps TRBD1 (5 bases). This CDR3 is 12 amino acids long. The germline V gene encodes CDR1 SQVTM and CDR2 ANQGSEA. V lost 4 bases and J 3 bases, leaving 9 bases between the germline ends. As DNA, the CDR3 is TGCAGCGTTGGCCAGGGCCACACTGAAGCTTTCTTT. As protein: CSVGQGHTEAFF.

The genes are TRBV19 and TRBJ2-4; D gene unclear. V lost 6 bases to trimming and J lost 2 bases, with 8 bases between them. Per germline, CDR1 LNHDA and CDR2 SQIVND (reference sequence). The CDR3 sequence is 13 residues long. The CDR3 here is CASRVRTKNIQYF. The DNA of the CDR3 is TGTGCCAGTAGAGTCAGGACCAAAAACATTCAGTACTTC. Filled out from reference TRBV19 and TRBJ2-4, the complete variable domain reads DGGITQSPKYLFRKEGQNVTLSCEQNLNHDAMYWYRQDPGQGLRLIYYSQIVNDFQKGDIAEGYSVSREKKESFPLTVTSAQKNPTAFYLCASRVRTKNIQYFGAGTRLSVL.

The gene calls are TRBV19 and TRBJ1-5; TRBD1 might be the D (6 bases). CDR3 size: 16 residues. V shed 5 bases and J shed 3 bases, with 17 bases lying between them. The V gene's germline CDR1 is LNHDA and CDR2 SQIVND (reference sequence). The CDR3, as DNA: TGTGCCAGTAGTCCCGAACTAACAGGGTACAATCAGCCCCAGCATTTT. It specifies CASSPELTGYNQPQHF.

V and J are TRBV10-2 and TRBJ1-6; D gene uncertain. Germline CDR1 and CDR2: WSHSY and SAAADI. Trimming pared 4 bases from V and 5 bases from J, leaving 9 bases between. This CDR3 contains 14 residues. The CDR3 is CASSGAANNSPLHF. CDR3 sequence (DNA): TGCGCCAGCAGTGGAGCGGCCAATAATTCACCCCTCCACTTT.

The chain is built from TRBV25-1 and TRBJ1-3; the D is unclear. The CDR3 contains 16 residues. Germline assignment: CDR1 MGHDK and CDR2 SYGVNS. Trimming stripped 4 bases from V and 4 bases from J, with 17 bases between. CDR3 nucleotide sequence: TGTGCCAGCAGTGCCTTTGGTGTACCCCGGGGAAACACCATATATTTT. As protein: CASSAFGVPRGNTIYF. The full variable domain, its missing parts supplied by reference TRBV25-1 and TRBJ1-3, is EADIYQTPRYLVIGTGKKITLECSQTMGHDKMYWYQQDPGMELHLIHYSYGVNSTEKGDLSSESTVSRIRTEHFPLTLESARPSHTSQYLCASSAFGVPRGNTIYFGEGSWLTVV.

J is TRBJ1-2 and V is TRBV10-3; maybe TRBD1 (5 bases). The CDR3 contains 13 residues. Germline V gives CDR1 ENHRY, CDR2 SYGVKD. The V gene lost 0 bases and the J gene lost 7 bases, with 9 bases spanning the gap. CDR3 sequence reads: CAISESQGAGYTF. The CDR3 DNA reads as TGTGCCATCAGTGAGTCCCAGGGTGCTGGCTACACCTTC.

Written as DNA, the CDR3 is TGTGCCAGCAGTTCAGACAGGGACGAGCAGTACTTC. This encodes CASSSDRDEQYF. The V and J genes are TRBV2 and TRBJ2-7; 7 bases line up with TRBD1. CDR1 SNHLY and CDR2 FYNNEI come from the germline V gene. CDR3 length equals 12 residues. V was clipped by 5 bases and J by 5 bases; unmatched bases: 3.

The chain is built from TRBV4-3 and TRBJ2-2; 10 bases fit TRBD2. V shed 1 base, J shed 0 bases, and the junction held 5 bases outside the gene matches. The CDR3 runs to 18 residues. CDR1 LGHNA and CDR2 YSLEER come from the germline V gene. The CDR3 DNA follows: TGCGCCAGCAGCCAAGGGGCCAGCGGGGGGGCGAACACCGGGGAGCTGTTTTTT. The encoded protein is CASSQGASGGANTGELFF.

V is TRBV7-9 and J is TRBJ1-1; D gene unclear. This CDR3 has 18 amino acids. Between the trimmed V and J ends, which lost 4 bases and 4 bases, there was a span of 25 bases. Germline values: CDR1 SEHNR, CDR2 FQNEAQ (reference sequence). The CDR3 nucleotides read TGTGCCAGCAGCTCAAGAATGGCGGGCCGTCGGACCGGCACTGAAGCTTTCTTT. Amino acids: CASSSRMAGRRTGTEAFF.

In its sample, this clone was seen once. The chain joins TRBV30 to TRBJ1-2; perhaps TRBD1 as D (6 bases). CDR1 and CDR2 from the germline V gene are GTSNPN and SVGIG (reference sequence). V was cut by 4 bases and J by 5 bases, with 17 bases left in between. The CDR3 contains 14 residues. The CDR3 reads CAWMGPRTEYGYTF. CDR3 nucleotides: TGTGCCTGGATGGGTCCTCGGACAGAGTATGGCTACACCTTC.